One and the same sample provided the 10 T cell receptor beta chains below, sequenced in a study of CD8 T cells in Susac syndrome. Random hexamers were used to reverse transcribe the RNA input (about 0.45 to 1 ug). A single record per CDR3 protein comes from TCRdb applying MiXCR to the immunoSEQ multiplex PCR reads. The sample holds roughly 100,000 distinct CDR3 sequences, 85% to 95% seen once. The source material was CD4+ T cells from PBMCs. Source of these receptors: a human donor with Susac syndrome.

The chain combines TRBV19 with TRBJ2-5; TRBD1 might be the D (5 bases). V was pared by 5 bases and J by 5 bases, with 12 bases between. This CDR3 spans 13 amino acids. Germline CDR1 reads LNHDA; CDR2 reads SQIVND (reference sequence). The CDR3 region has the DNA TGTGCCAGTAGTTCGACAGTTTGGGAGACCCAGTACTTC. Its protein product is CASSSTVWETQYF.

The rearrangement joins TRBV29-1 to TRBJ1-5; the D gene is possibly TRBD1 (6 bases). Germline V gene lookup returns CDR1 SQVTM and CDR2 ANQGSEA. The CDR3 has 15 amino acids. The V gene lost 4 bases and the J gene lost 1 base, with 14 bases spanning the gap. The chain's CDR3 is CSVGERTDSNQPQHF. As DNA, the CDR3 is TGCAGCGTTGGGGAGAGGACAGACAGCAATCAGCCCCAGCATTTT.

This rearrangement joins TRBV4-1 to TRBJ2-5; D may be TRBD1 (5 bases). The germline gives CDR1 MGHRA, CDR2 YSYEKL. The CDR3 sequence is 15 residues long. V was trimmed by 1 base and J by 0 bases, leaving 9 bases between them. CDR3: CASSQGRVYQETQYF. CDR3 DNA: TGCGCCAGCAGCCAAGGCAGGGTATACCAAGAGACCCAGTACTTC.

The chain carries TRBV7-9 and TRBJ2-1; 10 bases line up with TRBD2. CDR3 length: 12 amino acids. CDR1 is SEHNR, CDR2 FQNEAQ, per germline (reference sequence). CDR3 sequence: CAWSGGANEQFF. DNA of the CDR3: TGTGCATGGAGCGGGGGGGCCAATGAGCAGTTCTTC.

The chain joins TRBV29-1 to TRBJ2-7; the match to TRBD1 covers 7 bases. The CDR3 loop spans 15 amino acids. The germline gives CDR1 SQVTM, CDR2 ANQGSEA. Trimming cost V 0 bases and J 0 bases; bases outside gene matches: 5. Written as DNA, the CDR3 is TGCAGCGTTGAAGATGACAGGGCCAGCTCCTACGAGCAGTACTTC. Translating gives CSVEDDRASSYEQYF.

This chain uses TRBV9 with TRBJ1-5, with D possibly being TRBD1 (6 bases). Germline-derived CDR1 and CDR2 are SGDLS and YYNGEE. V was shortened by 0 bases and J by 4 bases, with 11 bases between the two germline ends. The CDR3 consists of 15 residues. The CDR3 loop reads CASSVEGTPNQPQHF. The CDR3 DNA reads as TGTGCCAGCAGCGTAGAGGGGACACCTAATCAGCCCCAGCATTTT.

The chain is built from TRBV20-1 and TRBJ2-6; no clear D. Germline V CDR1 and CDR2: DFQATT, SNEGSKA (reference sequence). The CDR3 consists of 14 residues. V gave up 6 bases and J gave up 0 bases, with 9 bases separating them. The CDR3 loop reads CSAKSYSGANVLTF. Written as DNA, the CDR3 is TGCAGTGCCAAGTCCTACTCTGGGGCCAACGTCCTGACTTTC.

The chain has TRBV3-1 and TRBJ2-1; D might be TRBD2 (5 bases). The CDR3 runs to 13 residues. Germline loops: CDR1 LGHDT, CDR2 YNNKEL (reference sequence). With 1 base removed from V and 9 bases from J, the gap between germline ends came to 10 bases. As DNA, the CDR3 is TGTGCCAGCAGCCAAGCACTAGTTTCTGAGCAGTTCTTC. It translates to CASSQALVSEQFF.

The rearrangement joins TRBV11-2 to TRBJ2-7, with 9 nucleotides matching TRBD1. Germline V gives CDR1 SGHAT, CDR2 FQNNGV. The CDR3 runs to 15 residues. The V gene end was trimmed by 6 bases and the J gene end by 3 bases; junction bases not matched to a gene: 9. The chain's CDR3 is CASSSTGQGRYEQYF. The CDR3 region has the DNA TGTGCCAGCAGTTCAACGGGACAGGGACGCTACGAGCAGTACTTC.

The rearrangement links TRBV9 to TRBJ2-1; D gene ambiguous. CDR3 length equals 15 residues. The germline V gene has CDR1 SGDLS and CDR2 YYNGEE. Trimming pared 0 bases from V and 2 bases from J, leaving 9 bases between. The CDR3 sequence: CASSVGSEAYNEQFF. CDR3 nucleotides: TGTGCCAGCAGCGTAGGAAGCGAGGCCTACAATGAGCAGTTCTTC.